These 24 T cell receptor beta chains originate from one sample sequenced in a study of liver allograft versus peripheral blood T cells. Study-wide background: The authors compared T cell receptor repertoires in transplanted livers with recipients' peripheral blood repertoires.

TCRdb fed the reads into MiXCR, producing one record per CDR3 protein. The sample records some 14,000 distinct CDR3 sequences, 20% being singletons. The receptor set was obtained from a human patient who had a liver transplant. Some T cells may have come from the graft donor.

The CDR3 coding sequence is TGCAGTGCTGTTAGTCCCGGGACAGGGTACCACGAGCAGTACTTC. It encodes CSAVSPGTGYHEQYF. The chain joins TRBV20-1 to TRBJ2-7; the match to TRBD1 covers 9 bases. V lost 5 bases, J lost 5 bases, and 13 bases stayed unmatched. The germline V gene has CDR1 DFQATT and CDR2 SNEGSKA (reference sequence). The CDR3 extends over 15 amino acids.

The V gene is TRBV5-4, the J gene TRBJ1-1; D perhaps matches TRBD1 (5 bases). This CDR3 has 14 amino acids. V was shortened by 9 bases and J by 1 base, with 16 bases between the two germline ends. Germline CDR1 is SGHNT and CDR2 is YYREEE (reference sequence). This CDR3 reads CATVEGGGNTEAFF. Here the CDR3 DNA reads TGTGCCACCGTGGAGGGTGGGGGGAACACTGAAGCTTTCTTT.

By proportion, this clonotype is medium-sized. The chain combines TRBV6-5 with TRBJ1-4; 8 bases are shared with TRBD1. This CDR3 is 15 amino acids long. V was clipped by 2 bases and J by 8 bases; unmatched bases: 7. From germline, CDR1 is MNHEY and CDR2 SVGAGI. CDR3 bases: TGTGCCAGCAGTTACGGGACAGGACTCGGCGAAAAACTGTTTTTT. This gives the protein CASSYGTGLGEKLFF.

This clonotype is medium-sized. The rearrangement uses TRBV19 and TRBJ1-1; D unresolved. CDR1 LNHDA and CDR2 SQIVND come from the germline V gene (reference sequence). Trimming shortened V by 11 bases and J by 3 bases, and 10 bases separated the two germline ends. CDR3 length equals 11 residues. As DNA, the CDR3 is TGTGCCGAGCGGGCGGACACTGAAGCTTTCTTT. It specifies CAERADTEAFF.

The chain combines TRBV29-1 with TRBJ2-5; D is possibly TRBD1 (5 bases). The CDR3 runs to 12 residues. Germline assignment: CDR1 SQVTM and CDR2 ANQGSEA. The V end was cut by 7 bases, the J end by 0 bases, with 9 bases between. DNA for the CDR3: TGCAGCGCTCAGACAGACCAAGAGACCCAGTACTTC. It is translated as CSAQTDQETQYF.

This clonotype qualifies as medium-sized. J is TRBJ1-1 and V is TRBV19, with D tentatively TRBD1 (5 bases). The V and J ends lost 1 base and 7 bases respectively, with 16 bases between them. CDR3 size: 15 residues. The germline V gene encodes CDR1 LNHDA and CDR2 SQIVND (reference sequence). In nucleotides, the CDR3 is TGTGCCAGTAGTATAGGCGGGGCCCGGCGGGTTGAAGCTTTCTTT. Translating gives CASSIGGARRVEAFF.

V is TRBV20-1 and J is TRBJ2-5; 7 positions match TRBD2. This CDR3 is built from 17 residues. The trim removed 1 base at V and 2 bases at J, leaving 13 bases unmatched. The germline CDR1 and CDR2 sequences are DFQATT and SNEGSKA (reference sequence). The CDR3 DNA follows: TGCAGTGCTAGAGCGGTCAGTGCTAGCGGAGGACAAGAGACCCAGTACTTC. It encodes CSARAVSASGGQETQYF.

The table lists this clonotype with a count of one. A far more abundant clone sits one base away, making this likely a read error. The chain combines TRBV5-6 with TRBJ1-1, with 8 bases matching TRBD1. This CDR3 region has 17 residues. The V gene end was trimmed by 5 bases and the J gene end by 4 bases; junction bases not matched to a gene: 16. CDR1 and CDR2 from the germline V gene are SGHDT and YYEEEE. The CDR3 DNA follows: TGTGCCAGCAGTTACTTGACCTCAGGGGGCGAGTGCACTGAAGCTTTCTTT. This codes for CASSYLTSGGECTEAFF. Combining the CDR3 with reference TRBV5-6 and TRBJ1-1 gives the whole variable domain DAGVTQSPTHLIKTRGQQVTLRCSPKSGHDTVSWYQQALGQGPQFIFQYYEEEERQRGNFPDRFSGHQFPNYSSELNVNALLLGDSALYLCASSYLTSGGECTEAFFGQGTRLTVV.

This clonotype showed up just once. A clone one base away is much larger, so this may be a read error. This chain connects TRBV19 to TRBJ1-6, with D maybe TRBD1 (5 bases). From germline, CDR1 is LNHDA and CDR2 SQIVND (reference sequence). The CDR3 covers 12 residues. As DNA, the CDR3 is TGTGCCAGTAGTACGAGGGGTTCACCCCACCACTTT. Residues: CASSTRGSPHHF.

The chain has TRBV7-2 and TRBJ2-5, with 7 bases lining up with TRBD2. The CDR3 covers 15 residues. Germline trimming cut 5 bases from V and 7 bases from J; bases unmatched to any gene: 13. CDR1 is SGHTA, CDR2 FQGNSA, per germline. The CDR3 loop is CASSVSSGPGWTQYF. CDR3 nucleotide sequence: TGTGCCAGCAGCGTATCTAGCGGCCCCGGGTGGACCCAGTACTTC. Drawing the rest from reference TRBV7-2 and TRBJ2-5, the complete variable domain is GAGVSQSPSNKVTEKGKDVELRCDPISGHTALYWYRQSLGQGLEFLIYFQGNSAPDKSGLPSDRFSAERTGGSVSTLTIQRTQQEDSAVYLCASSVSSGPGWTQYFGPGTRLLVL.

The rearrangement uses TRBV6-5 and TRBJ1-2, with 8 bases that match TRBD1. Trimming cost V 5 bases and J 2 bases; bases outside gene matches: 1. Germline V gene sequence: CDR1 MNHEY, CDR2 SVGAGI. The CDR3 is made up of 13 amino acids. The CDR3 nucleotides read TGTGCCAGCAGTAGGACAGGGAACTATGGCTACACCTTC. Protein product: CASSRTGNYGYTF.

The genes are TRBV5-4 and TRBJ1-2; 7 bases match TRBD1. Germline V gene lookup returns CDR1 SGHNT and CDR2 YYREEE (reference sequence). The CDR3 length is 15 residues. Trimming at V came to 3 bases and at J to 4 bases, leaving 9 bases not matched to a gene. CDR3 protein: CASSSQGLVFYGYTF. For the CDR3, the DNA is TGTGCCAGCAGCTCACAGGGGCTAGTCTTCTATGGCTACACCTTC.

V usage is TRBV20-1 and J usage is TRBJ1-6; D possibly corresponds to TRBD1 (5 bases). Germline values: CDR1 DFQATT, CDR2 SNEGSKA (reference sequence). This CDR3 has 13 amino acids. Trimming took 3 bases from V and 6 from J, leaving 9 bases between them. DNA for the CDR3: TGCAGTGCTAGTAGCGGGGCTAATTCACCCCTCCACTTT. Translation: CSASSGANSPLHF.

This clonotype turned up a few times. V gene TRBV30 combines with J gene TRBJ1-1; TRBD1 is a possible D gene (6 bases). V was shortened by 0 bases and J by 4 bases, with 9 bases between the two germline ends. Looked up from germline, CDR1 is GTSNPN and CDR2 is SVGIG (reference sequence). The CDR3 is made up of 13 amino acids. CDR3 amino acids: CAWSVIRGTEAFF. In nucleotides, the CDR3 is TGTGCCTGGAGTGTAATCAGGGGCACTGAAGCTTTCTTT.

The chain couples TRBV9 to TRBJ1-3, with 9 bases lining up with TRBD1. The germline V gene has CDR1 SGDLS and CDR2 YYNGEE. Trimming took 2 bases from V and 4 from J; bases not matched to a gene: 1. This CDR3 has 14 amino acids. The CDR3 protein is CASSVGQGGNTIYF. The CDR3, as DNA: TGTGCCAGCAGCGTGGGACAGGGAGGAAACACCATATATTTT. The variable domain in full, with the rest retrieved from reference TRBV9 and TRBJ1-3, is DSGVTQTPKHLITATGQRVTLRCSPRSGDLSVYWYQQSLDQGLQFLIQYYNGEERAKGNILERFSAQQFPDLHSELNLSSLELGDSALYFCASSVGQGGNTIYFGEGSWLTVV.

In nucleotides, the CDR3 is TGTGCCAGCGGGGGACCGAGGAATGAAAAACTGTTTTTT. It translates to CASGGPRNEKLFF. The rearrangement joins TRBV28 to TRBJ1-4, with D maybe TRBD1 (5 bases). Trimming shortened V by 8 bases and J by 5 bases, and 12 bases separated the two germline ends. Per the germline V gene, CDR1 is MDHEN and CDR2 is SYDVKM. The CDR3 runs 13 residues.

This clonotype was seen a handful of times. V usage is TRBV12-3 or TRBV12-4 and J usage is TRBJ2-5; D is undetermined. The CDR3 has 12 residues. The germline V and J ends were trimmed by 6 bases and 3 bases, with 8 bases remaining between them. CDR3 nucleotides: TGTGCCAGCAGCCATGGGGAAGAGACCCAGTACTTC. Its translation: CASSHGEETQYF.

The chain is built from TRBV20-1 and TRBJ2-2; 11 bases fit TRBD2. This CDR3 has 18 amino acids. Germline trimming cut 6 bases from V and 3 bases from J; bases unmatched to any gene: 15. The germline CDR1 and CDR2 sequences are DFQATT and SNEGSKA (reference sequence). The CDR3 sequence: CSARPASGGMLDTGELFF. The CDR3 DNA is TGCAGTGCGCGGCCGGCTAGCGGGGGGATGTTGGACACCGGGGAGCTGTTTTTT.

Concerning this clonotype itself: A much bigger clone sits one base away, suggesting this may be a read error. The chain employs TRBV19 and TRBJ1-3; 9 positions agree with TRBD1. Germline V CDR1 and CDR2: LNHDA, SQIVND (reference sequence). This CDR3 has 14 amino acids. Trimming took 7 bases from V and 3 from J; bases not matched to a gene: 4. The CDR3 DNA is TGTGCCAGTACGGACAGGGGCTATGGAAACACCATATATTTT. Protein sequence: CASTDRGYGNTIYF. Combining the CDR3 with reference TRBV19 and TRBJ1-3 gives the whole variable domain DGGITQSPKYLFRKEGQNVTLSCEQNLNHDAMYWYRQDPGQGLRLIYYSQIVNDFQKGDIAEGYSVSREKKESFPLTVTSAQKNPTAFYLCASTDRGYGNTIYFGEGSWLTVV.

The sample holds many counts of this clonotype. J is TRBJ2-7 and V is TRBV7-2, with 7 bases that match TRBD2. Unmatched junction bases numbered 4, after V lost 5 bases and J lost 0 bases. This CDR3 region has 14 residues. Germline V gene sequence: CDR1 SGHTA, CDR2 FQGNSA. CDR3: CASSGGGSSYEQYF. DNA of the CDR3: TGTGCCAGCAGCGGGGGGGGGTCCTCCTACGAGCAGTACTTC. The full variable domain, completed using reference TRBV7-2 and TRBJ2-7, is GAGVSQSPSNKVTEKGKDVELRCDPISGHTALYWYRQSLGQGLEFLIYFQGNSAPDKSGLPSDRFSAERTGGSVSTLTIQRTQQEDSAVYLCASSGGGSSYEQYFGPGTRLTVT.

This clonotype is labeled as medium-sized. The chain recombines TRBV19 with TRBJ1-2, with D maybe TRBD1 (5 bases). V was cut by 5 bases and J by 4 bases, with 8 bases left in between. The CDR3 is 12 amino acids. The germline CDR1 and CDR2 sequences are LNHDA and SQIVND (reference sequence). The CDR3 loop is CASSQDTYGYTF. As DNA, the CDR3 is TGTGCCAGTAGTCAGGACACCTATGGCTACACCTTC.

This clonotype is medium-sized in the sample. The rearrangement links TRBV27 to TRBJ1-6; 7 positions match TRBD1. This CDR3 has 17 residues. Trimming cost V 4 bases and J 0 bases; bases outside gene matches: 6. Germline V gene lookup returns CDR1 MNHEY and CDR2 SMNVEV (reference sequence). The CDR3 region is CASSSGQDSSYNSPLHF. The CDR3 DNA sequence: TGTGCCAGCAGTTCTGGACAGGACAGCTCCTATAATTCACCCCTCCACTTT.

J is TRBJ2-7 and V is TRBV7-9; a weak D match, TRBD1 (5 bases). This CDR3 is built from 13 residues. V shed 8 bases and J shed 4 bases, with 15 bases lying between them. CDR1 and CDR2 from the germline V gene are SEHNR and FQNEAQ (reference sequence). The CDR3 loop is CASADIQAYEQYF. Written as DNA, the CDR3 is TGTGCCAGCGCCGACATACAGGCATACGAGCAGTACTTC.

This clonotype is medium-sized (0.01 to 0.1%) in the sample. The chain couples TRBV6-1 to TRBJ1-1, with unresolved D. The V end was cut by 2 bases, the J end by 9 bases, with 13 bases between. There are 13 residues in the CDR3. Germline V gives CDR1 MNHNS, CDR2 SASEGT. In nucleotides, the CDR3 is TGTGCCAGCAGTGAATTCGGGGATCGGAAAGCTTTCTTT. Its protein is CASSEFGDRKAFF.